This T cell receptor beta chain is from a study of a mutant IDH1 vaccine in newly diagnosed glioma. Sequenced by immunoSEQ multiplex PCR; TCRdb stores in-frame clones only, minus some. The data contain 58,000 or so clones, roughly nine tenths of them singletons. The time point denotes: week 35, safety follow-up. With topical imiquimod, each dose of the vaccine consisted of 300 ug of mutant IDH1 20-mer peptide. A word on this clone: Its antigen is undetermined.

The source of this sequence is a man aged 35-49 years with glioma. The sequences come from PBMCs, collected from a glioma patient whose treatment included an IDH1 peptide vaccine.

CDR3 in amino acids: CASSLSGTDTQYF. In nucleotides, the CDR3 is TGTGCCAGCAGTTTGAGCGGCACAGATACGCAGTATTTT. V is TRBV27 and J is TRBJ2-3; D is ambiguous. The CDR3 covers 13 residues. The V gene lost 3 bases and the J gene lost 1 base, with 5 bases spanning the gap. CDR1 and CDR2 (germline): MNHEY, SMNVEV (reference sequence).